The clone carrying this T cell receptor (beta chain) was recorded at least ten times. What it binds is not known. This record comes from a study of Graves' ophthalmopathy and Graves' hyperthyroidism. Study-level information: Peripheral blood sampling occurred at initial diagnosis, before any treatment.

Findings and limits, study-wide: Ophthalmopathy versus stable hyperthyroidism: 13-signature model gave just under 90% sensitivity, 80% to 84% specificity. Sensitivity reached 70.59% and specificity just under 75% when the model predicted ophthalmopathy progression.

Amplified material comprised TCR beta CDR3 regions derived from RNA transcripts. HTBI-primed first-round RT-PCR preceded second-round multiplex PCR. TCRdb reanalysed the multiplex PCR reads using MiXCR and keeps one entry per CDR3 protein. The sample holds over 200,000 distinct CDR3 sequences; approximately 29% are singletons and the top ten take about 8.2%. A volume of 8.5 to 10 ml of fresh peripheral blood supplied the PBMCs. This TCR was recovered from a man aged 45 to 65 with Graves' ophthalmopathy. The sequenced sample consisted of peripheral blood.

CDR3 sequence: CASSLVQGDTGELFF. The CDR3 DNA follows: TGCGCCAGCAGCTTGGTGCAGGGGGACACCGGGGAGCTGTTTTTT. V gene TRBV5-1 combines with J gene TRBJ2-2, with 7 bases matching TRBD1. V shed 0 bases, J shed 3 bases, and the junction held 2 bases outside the gene matches. This CDR3 region has 15 residues. Germline loops: CDR1 SGHRS, CDR2 YFSETQ. The whole variable domain, remainder taken from reference TRBV5-1 and TRBJ2-2, is KAGVTQTPRYLIKTRGQQVTLSCSPISGHRSVSWYQQTPGQGLQFLFEYFSETQRNKGNFPGRFSGRQFSNSRSEMNVSTLELGDSALYLCASSLVQGDTGELFFGEGSRLTVL.